A selection of T cell receptor beta chains follows, all from one sample in a study of tissue T cells after allogeneic stem cell transplantation. Generated by immunoSEQ multiplex PCR, the TCRdb table keeps only in-frame clones and is missing some. The data show some 2,000 clones, 55% to 65% seen once. Sequencing used transverse colon tissue, obtained at autopsy. The source of these receptors is an older male patient with steroid-refractory graft-versus-host disease after an allogeneic stem cell transplant. Some T cells may be the graft donor's. Each CDR3 is given with its conserved first and last residue. Fields, in order: clone size, D gene, J gene, V gene, CDR3 protein, CDR3 DNA. A D gene is named only where the DNA matches it firmly. The size entry is marked missing in some rows and otherwise reads once, few, many or a size class.

size: -; D: -; J: TRBJ1-1; V: TRBV6-2/TRBV6-3; CDR3: CASGSYNPTEAFF; DNA: TGTGCCAGCGGTTCCTACAATCCGACTGAAGCTTTCTTT
size: -; D: TRBD2; J: TRBJ2-1; V: TRBV6-1; CDR3: CASSDRAGGPFEQFF; DNA: TGTGCCAGCAGTGATAGGGCGGGGGGGCCTTTTGAGCAGTTCTTC
size: -; D: TRBD1; J: TRBJ2-7; V: TRBV6-5; CDR3: CASTPVRTGYHEQYF; DNA: TGTGCCAGCACCCCCGTTAGGACAGGGTACCACGAGCAGTACTTC
size: -; D: TRBD1; J: TRBJ1-1; V: TRBV2; CDR3: CASSEAKTGRAFF; DNA: TGTGCCAGCAGTGAAGCGAAGACAGGGAGGGCTTTCTTT
size: -; D: -; J: TRBJ2-7; V: TRBV14; CDR3: CASSLGIGYEQYF; DNA: TGTGCCAGCAGCCTAGGGATTGGCTACGAGCAGTACTTC
size: -; D: TRBD1; J: TRBJ2-2; V: TRBV2; CDR3: CASSQDRVTGELFF; DNA: TGTGCCAGCTCGCAGGACAGGGTCACCGGGGAGCTGTTTTTT
size: -; D: -; J: TRBJ2-5; V: TRBV2; CDR3: CASSEGETQYF; DNA: TGTGCCAGCAGTGAGGGAGAGACCCAGTACTTC
size: once; D: TRBD1; J: TRBJ2-5; V: TRBV6-5; CDR3: CASSFRDSETQYF; DNA: TGTGCCAGCAGTTTCCGGGACAGCGAGACCCAGTACTTC
size: -; D: -; J: TRBJ2-1; V: TRBV10-3; CDR3: CAISEYRGNRGFF; DNA: TGTGCCATCAGTGAGTATCGCGGAAATAGAGGCTTCTTC
size: -; D: TRBD1; J: TRBJ2-2; V: TRBV6-5; CDR3: CASRMRQGAGGELFF; DNA: TGTGCCAGCAGGATGAGACAGGGGGCGGGGGGGGAGCTGTTTTTT
size: few; D: -; J: TRBJ1-4; V: TRBV5-5; CDR3: CASSLRGEKLFF; DNA: TGTGCCAGCAGCTTAAGGGGGGAAAAACTGTTTTTT
size: -; D: -; J: TRBJ2-4; V: TRBV4-3; CDR3: CASSQGLLAKNIQYF; DNA: TGCGCCAGCAGCCAGGGGTTACTAGCCAAAAACATTCAGTACTTC
size: few; D: TRBD1; J: TRBJ2-1; V: TRBV29-1; CDR3: CSSGTAVPSSYNEQFF; DNA: TGCAGCTCCGGGACAGCTGTCCCAAGCTCCTACAATGAGCAGTTCTTC
size: few; D: TRBD1; J: TRBJ2-3; V: TRBV5-1; CDR3: CASSLVMTGGTTTDTQYF; DNA: TGCGCCAGCAGCTTGGTCATGACAGGGGGGACCACAACTGATACGCAGTATTTT